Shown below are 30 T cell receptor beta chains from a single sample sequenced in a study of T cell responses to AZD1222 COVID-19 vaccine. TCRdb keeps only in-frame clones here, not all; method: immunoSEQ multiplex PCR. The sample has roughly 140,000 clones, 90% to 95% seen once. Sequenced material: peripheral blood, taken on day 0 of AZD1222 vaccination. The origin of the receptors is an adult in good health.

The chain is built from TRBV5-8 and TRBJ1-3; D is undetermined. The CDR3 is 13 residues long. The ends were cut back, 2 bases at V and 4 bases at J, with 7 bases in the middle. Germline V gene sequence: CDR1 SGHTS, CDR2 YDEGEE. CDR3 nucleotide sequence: TGTGCCAGCAGCTTTACGAGAGGAAACACCATATATTTT. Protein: CASSFTRGNTIYF.

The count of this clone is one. The CDR3 sequence is CASSFGQGGVNEQFF. The CDR3 region has the DNA TGTGCCAGCAGCTTCGGACAGGGTGGAGTCAATGAGCAGTTCTTC. The chain couples TRBV7-9 to TRBJ2-1; 8 nucleotides align to TRBD1. The CDR3 is made up of 15 amino acids. V shed 3 bases, J shed 6 bases, and the junction held 7 bases outside the gene matches. Germline CDR1 SEHNR, CDR2 FQNEAQ (reference sequence). Combining the CDR3 with reference TRBV7-9 and TRBJ2-1 gives the whole variable domain DTGVSQNPRHKITKRGQNVTFRCDPISEHNRLYWYRQTLGQGPEFLTYFQNEAQLEKSRLLSDRFSAERPKGSFSTLEIQRTEQGDSAMYLCASSFGQGGVNEQFFGPGTRLTVL.

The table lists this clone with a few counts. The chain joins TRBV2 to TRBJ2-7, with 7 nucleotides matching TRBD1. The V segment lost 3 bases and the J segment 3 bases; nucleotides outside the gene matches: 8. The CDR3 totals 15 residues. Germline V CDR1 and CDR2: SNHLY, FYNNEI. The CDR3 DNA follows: TGTGCCAGCAGTGAGATAGGTCGGGACAGCTACGAGCAGTACTTC. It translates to CASSEIGRDSYEQYF.

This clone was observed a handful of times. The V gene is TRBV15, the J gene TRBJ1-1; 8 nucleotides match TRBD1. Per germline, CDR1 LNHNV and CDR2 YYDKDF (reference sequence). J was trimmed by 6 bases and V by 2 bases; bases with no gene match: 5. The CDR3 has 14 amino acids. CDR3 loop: CATSRPGGFAEAFF. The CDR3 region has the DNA TGTGCCACCAGCAGACCAGGGGGCTTCGCTGAAGCTTTCTTT. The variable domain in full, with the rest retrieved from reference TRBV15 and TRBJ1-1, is DAMVIQNPRYQVTQFGKPVTLSCSQTLNHNVMYWYQQKSSQAPKLLFHYYDKDFNNEADTPDNFQSRRPNTSFCFLDIRSPGLGDTAMYLCATSRPGGFAEAFFGQGTRLTVV.

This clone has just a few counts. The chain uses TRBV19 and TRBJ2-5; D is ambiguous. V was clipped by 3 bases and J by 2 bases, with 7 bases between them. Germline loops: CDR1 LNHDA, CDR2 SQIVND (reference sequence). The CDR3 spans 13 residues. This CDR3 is CASSISTQETQYF. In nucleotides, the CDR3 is TGTGCCAGTAGTATCAGCACACAAGAGACCCAGTACTTC.

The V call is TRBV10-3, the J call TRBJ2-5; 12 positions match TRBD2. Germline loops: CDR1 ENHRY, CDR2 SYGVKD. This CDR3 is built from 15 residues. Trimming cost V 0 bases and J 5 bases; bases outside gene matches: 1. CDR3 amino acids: CAISESTSGGETQYF. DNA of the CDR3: TGTGCCATCAGTGAGTCGACTAGCGGGGGTGAGACCCAGTACTTC.

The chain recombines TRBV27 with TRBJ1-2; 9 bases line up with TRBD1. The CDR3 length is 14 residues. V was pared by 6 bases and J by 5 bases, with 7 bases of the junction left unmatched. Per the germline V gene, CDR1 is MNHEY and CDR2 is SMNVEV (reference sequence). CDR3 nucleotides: TGTGCCAGCAGGAGGACAGGGGATAGGTATGGCTACACCTTC. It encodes CASRRTGDRYGYTF.

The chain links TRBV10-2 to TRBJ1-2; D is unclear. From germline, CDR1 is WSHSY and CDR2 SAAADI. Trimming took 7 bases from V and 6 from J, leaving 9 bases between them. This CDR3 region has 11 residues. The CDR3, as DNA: TGCGCCAGCATCTCGGGAGATGGCTACACCTTC. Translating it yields CASISGDGYTF.

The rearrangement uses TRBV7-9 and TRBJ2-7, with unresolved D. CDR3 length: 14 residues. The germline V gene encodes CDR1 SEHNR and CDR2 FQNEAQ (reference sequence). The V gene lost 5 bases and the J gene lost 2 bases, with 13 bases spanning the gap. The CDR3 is CASSHHTPPYEQYF. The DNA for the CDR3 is TGTGCCAGCAGCCACCATACCCCCCCCTACGAGCAGTACTTC.

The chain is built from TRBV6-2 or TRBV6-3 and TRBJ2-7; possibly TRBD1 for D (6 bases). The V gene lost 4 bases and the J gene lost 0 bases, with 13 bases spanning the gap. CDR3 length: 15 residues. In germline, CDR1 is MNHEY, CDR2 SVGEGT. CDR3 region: CASSFGTPSSYEQYF. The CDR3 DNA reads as TGTGCCAGCAGTTTCGGGACACCTTCCTCCTACGAGCAGTACTTC.

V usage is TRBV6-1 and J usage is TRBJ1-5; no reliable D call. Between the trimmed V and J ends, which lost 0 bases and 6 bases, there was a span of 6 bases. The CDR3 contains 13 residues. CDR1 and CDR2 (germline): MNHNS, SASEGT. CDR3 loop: CASSEAWGQPQHF. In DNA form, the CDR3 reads TGTGCCAGCAGTGAAGCGTGGGGTCAGCCCCAGCATTTT.

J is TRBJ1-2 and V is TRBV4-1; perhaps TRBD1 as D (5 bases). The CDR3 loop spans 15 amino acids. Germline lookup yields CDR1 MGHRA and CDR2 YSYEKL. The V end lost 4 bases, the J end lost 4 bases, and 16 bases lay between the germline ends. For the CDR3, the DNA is TGCGCCAGCAGCCGCGGGCCTGCCGGGGGCTATGGCTACACCTTC. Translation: CASSRGPAGGYGYTF.

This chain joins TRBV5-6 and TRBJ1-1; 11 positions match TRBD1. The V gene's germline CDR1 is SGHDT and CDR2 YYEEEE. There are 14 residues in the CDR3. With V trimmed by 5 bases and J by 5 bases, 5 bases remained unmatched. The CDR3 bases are TGTGCCAGCAGGGGACAGGGGGTAAGGACTGAAGCTTTCTTT. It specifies CASRGQGVRTEAFF.

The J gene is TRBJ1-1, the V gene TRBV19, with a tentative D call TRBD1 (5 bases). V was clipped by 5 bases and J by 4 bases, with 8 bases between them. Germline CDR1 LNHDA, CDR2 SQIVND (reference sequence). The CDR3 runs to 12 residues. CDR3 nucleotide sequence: TGTGCCAGTAGTCGGGGGGTCACTGAAGCTTTCTTT. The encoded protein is CASSRGVTEAFF.

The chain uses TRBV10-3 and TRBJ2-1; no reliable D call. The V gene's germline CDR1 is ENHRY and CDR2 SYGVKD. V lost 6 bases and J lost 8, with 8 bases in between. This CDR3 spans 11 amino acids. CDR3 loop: CAIRKVDEQFF. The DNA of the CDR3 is TGTGCCATCAGGAAGGTCGATGAGCAGTTCTTC.

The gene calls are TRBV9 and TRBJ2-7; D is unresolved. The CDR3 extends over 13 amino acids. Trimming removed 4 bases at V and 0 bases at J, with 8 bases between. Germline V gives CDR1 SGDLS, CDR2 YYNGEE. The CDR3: CASSPTTSYEQYF. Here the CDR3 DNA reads TGTGCCAGCAGCCCTACGACCTCCTACGAGCAGTACTTC.

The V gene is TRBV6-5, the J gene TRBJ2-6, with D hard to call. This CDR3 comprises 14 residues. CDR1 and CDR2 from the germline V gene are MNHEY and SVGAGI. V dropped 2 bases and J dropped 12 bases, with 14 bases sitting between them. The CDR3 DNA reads TGTGCCAGCAGTTACGGGGTGGGTTTCGGCGTCCTGACTTTC. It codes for CASSYGVGFGVLTF.

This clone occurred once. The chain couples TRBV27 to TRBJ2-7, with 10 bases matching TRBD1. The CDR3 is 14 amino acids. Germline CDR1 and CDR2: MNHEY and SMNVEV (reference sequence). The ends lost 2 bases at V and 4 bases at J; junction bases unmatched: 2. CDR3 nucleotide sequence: TGTGCCAGCAGTTTAGGACAGGGGGGGTACGAGCAGTACTTC. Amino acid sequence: CASSLGQGGYEQYF.

Written as DNA, the CDR3 is TGCAGTGCTAGTTTGTCAGGGTATGCTGGCTACACCTTC. Its translation: CSASLSGYAGYTF. The rearrangement links TRBV20-1 to TRBJ1-2, with D possibly TRBD1 on 5 matching bases. The length of the CDR3 is 13 residues. Trimming stripped 3 bases from V and 7 bases from J, with 15 bases between. CDR1 is DFQATT, CDR2 SNEGSKA, per germline (reference sequence).

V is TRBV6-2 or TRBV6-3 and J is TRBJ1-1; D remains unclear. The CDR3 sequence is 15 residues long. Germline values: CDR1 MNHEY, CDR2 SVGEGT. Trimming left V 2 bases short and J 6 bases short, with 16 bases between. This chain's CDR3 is CASSYALGSRPEAFF. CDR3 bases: TGTGCCAGCAGTTACGCTTTGGGCAGTCGCCCTGAAGCTTTCTTT.

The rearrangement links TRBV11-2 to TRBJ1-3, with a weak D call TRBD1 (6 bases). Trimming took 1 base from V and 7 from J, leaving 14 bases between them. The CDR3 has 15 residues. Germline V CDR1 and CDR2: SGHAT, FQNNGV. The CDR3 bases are TGTGCCAGCAGCTTAGGGTATACAGGGACGAACACCATATATTTT. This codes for CASSLGYTGTNTIYF.

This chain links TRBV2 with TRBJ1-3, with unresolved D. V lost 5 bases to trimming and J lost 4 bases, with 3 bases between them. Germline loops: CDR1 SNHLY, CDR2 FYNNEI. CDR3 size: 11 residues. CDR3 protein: CASSWGNTIYF. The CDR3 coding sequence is TGTGCCAGCAGTTGGGGAAACACCATATATTTT.

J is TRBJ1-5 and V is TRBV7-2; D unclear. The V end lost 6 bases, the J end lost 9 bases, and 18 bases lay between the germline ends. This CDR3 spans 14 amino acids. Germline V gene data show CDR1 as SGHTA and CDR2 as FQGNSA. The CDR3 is CASSPDGILGPQHF. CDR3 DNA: TGTGCCAGCAGTCCGGACGGGATCCTAGGGCCCCAGCATTTT.

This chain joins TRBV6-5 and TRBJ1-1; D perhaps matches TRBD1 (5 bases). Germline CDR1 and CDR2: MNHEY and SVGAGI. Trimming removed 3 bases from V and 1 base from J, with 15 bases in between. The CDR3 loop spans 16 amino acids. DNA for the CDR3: TGTGCCAGCAGTTATCGCGCCGGGACGGCGAACACTGAAGCTTTCTTT. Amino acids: CASSYRAGTANTEAFF.

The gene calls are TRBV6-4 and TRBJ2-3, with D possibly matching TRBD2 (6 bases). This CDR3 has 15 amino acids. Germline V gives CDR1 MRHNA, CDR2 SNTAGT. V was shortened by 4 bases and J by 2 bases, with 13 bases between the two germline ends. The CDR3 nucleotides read TGTGCCAGCAGTGCGGAGGGACTTCCCACAGATACGCAGTATTTT. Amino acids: CASSAEGLPTDTQYF.

CDR3 in amino acids: CASSLAEGRPYEQYF. CDR3 DNA sequence: TGTGCCAGCAGCTTGGCCGAAGGGAGACCCTACGAGCAGTACTTC. This sequence joins TRBV5-6 and TRBJ2-7, with D possibly TRBD2 on 5 matching bases. V lost 0 bases, J lost 2 bases, and 12 bases lay in between. CDR1 is SGHDT and CDR2 is YYEEEE in the germline V gene. The CDR3 runs 15 residues.

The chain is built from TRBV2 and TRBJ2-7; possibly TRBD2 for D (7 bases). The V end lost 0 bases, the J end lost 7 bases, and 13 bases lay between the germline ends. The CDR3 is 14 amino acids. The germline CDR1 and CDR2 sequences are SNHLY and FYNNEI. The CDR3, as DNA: TGTGCCAGCAGTGAAGCGGGGGGGCCGGAGGAGCAGTACTTC. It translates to CASSEAGGPEEQYF.

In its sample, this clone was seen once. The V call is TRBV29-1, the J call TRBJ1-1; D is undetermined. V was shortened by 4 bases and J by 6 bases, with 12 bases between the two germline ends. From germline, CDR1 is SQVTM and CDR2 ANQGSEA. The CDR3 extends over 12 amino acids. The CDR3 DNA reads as TGCAGCGTTGGACATCACGGTGCTGAAGCTTTCTTT. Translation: CSVGHHGAEAFF.

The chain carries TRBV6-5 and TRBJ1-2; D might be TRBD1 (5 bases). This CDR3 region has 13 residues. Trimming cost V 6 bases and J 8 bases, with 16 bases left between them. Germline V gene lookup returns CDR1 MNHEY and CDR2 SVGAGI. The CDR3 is CASRPQAVGGYTF. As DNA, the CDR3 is TGTGCCAGCAGACCACAGGCCGTGGGCGGCTACACCTTC.

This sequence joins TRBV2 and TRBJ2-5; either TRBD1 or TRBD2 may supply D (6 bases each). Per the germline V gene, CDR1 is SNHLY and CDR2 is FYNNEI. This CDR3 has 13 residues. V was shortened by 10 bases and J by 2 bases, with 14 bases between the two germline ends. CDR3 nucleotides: TGTGCCACGGGGGCTAGTTGGCAAGAGACCCAGTACTTC. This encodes CATGASWQETQYF.